A single sample is the source of the 6 T cell receptor beta chains below, sequenced in a study of blood T cell repertoires in COVID-19. TCRdb's table, derived via immunoSEQ multiplex PCR, lists solely in-frame clones and lacks some. The sample has over 200,000 clones, just under 90% seen once. Source material: PBMCs or T cells enriched from blood (not recorded which). Every receptor here comes from a woman aged 30 to 39 with acute COVID-19.

As to this clone: Other DNA variants within this sample encode the same CDR3. The chain has TRBV9 and TRBJ1-2; no clear D gene. From germline, CDR1 is SGDLS and CDR2 YYNGEE. This CDR3 is built from 12 residues. The V and J ends lost 3 bases and 3 bases respectively, with 6 bases between them. The CDR3 protein is CASSASHYGYTF. For the CDR3, the DNA is TGTGCCAGCAGCGCGAGTCACTATGGCTACACCTTC.

The rearrangement joins TRBV2 to TRBJ1-5; D unresolved. Germline assignment: CDR1 SNHLY and CDR2 FYNNEI. There are 18 residues in the CDR3. V lost 1 base, J lost 0 bases, and 16 bases lay in between. The CDR3 nucleotides read TGTGCCAGCAGTGAAGTTTCAGGACGGGAATATAGCAATCAGCCCCAGCATTTT. It translates to CASSEVSGREYSNQPQHF.

The chain uses TRBV19 and TRBJ1-5; TRBD1 aligns across 8 bases. CDR1 is LNHDA and CDR2 is SQIVND in the germline V gene (reference sequence). The ends lost 5 bases at V and 6 bases at J; junction bases unmatched: 9. The CDR3 extends over 15 amino acids. The CDR3 DNA reads TGTGCCAGTAGTCCGGACAGGGAGGCTGGTCAGCCCCAGCATTTT. Protein product: CASSPDREAGQPQHF.

The V call is TRBV29-1, the J call TRBJ2-2; the D gene is possibly TRBD1 (5 bases). The CDR3 extends over 16 amino acids. Trimming cost V 4 bases and J 6 bases, with 21 bases left between them. Germline CDR1 is SQVTM and CDR2 is ANQGSEA. The CDR3 nucleotides are TGCAGCGTTGGGGCCCTAGGGGATAGATCTCCCGGGGAGCTGTTTTTT. Protein: CSVGALGDRSPGELFF.

The genes are TRBV15 and TRBJ1-5, with D possibly TRBD1 on 6 matching bases. The germline V gene has CDR1 LNHNV and CDR2 YYDKDF (reference sequence). V was shortened by 5 bases and J by 7 bases, with 15 bases between the two germline ends. The CDR3 loop spans 14 amino acids. The CDR3 DNA reads as TGTGCCACCAGCCAAACAGGGTTTGGACAGCCCCAGCATTTT. It is translated as CATSQTGFGQPQHF. Based on the CDR3 plus reference TRBV15 and TRBJ1-5, the full variable domain is DAMVIQNPRYQVTQFGKPVTLSCSQTLNHNVMYWYQQKSSQAPKLLFHYYDKDFNNEADTPDNFQSRRPNTSFCFLDIRSPGLGDTAMYLCATSQTGFGQPQHFGDGTRLSIL.

The chain has TRBV5-1 and TRBJ2-2; D is perhaps TRBD2 (5 bases). Germline lookup yields CDR1 SGHRS and CDR2 YFSETQ. This CDR3 has 16 residues. Trimming removed 2 bases from V and 2 bases from J, with 13 bases in between. The CDR3 loop is CASSFTRGSNTGELFF. The CDR3 region has the DNA TGCGCCAGCAGCTTTACCCGCGGGTCCAACACCGGGGAGCTGTTTTTT.